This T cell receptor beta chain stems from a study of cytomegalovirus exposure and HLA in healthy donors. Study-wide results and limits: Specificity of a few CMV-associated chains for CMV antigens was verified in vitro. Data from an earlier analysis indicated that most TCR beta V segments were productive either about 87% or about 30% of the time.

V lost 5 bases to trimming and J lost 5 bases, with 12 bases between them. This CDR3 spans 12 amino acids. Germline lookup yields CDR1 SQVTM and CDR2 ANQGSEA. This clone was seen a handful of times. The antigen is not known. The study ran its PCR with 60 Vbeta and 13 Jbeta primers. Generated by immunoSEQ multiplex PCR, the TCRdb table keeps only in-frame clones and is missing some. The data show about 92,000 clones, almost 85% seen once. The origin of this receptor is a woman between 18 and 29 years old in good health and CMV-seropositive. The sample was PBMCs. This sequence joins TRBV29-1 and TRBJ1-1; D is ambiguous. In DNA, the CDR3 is TGCAGCGTTTTCAGGTGGGAGACTGAAGCTTTCTTT. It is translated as CSVFRWETEAFF.